This is a list of T cell receptor beta chains from one sample in a study of cytomegalovirus exposure and HLA in healthy donors. Sequencing used immunoSEQ multiplex PCR; TCRdb keeps in-frame clones, though not all of them. This sample carries about 72,000 clones, with 5% going to the ten biggest clones. Sequenced input: PBMCs. The origin of the receptors is a woman aged 40 to 49 in good health and CMV-seropositive. Both conserved end residues are part of each CDR3. The D gene is left open where the match is weak.

TRBD2	TRBV4-2	TRBJ2-3	TGTGCCAGCAGCCAAAACCTAGCGGGTAGCACAGATACGCAGTATTTT	CASSQNLAGSTDTQYF
-	TRBV19	TRBJ2-2	TGTGCCAGTAGGATTAGGGCGACAGTGAACACCGGGGAGCTGTTTTTT	CASRIRATVNTGELFF
-	TRBV7-9	TRBJ2-1	TGTGCCTCGACCGGGAAAGAGCAGTTCTTC	CASTGKEQFF
TRBD1	TRBV10-2	TRBJ2-3	TGCGCCAGCGCCCCGGGACAGCTGACAGATACGCAGTATTTT	CASAPGQLTDTQYF
-	TRBV21-1	TRBJ1-1	TGTGCCAGCAGCAAAGCGAGGGAAGAGGGCGCTAAAGAAGCTTTCTTT	CASSKAREEGAKEAFF
TRBD2	TRBV28	TRBJ2-7	TGTGCCAGCAGTTTAAGACTAGCGGGAGGCGAGCAGTACTTC	CASSLRLAGGEQYF
-	TRBV9	TRBJ1-6	TGTGCCAGCAGCAAAGGACAGCAAAGACAATATAATTCACCCCTCCACTTT	CASSKGQQRQYNSPLHF
-	TRBV7-3	TRBJ2-3	TGTGCCAGCAGCTTGGGCCATAGCACAGATACGCAGTATTTT	CASSLGHSTDTQYF
-	TRBV7-2	TRBJ1-6	TGTGCCAGCAGCTTAGGAAGCGTGGAATCTTCACCCCTCCACTTT	CASSLGSVESSPLHF
TRBD2	TRBV23-1	TRBJ2-5	TGCGCCAGCGCGGGGGGCAGGGAGGTCGAAGGGACCCAGTACTTC	CASAGGREVEGTQYF
-	TRBV7-9	TRBJ1-1	TGTGCCAGCAGCTTAGGAGGTAATTCGGGGGTTGAAGCTTTCTTT	CASSLGGNSGVEAFF
-	TRBV4-1	TRBJ1-2	TGCGCCAGCAGCCCCGGACAGATTAACTATGGCTACACCTTC	CASSPGQINYGYTF
-	TRBV4-1	TRBJ1-1	TGCGCCAGCAGCCAAGGAGGAGGGCGAGGTACACCGAACACTGAAGCTTTCTTT	CASSQGGGRGTPNTEAFF
TRBD2	TRBV5-4	TRBJ2-5	TGTGCCAGCAGCGGGGGGACTAGCGGGGCCTCGGGGACCCAGTACTTC	CASSGGTSGASGTQYF
-	TRBV7-9	TRBJ2-1	TGTGCCAGCAGCCTTGGGGGGGCCAGTGAGCAGTTCTTC	CASSLGGASEQFF
-	TRBV7-6	TRBJ2-7	TGTGCCAGCAGCGTTAAACCAGGGCTCTACGAGCAGTACTTC	CASSVKPGLYEQYF
TRBD1	TRBV7-8	TRBJ1-2	TGTGCCAGCAGCCAACTAGACAGGGCTGGAGGCTACACCTTC	CASSQLDRAGGYTF